Listed here are 27 T cell receptor beta chains from one sample, sequenced in a study of OX40 agonist ivuxolimab in advanced cancers. The assay was immunoSEQ multiplex PCR, and TCRdb's table has in-frame clones only and misses some. The data contain 68,000 or so clones, roughly four fifths of them seen just once; the ten biggest clones take up 1.4% to 1.5%. This specimen was CD4+ or CD8+ T cells sorted from blood, taken in a trial of the OX40 agonist ivuxolimab. The receptors here all came from an adult with an advanced solid tumor such as melanoma, head and neck, liver or kidney cancer.

The V call is TRBV7-9, the J call TRBJ2-5; D is perhaps TRBD2 (5 bases). Germline lookup yields CDR1 SEHNR and CDR2 FQNEAQ (reference sequence). This CDR3 has 13 amino acids. Trimming stripped 3 bases from V and 5 bases from J, with 10 bases between. For the CDR3, the DNA is TGTGCCAGCAGCTTTCTTAGCGTGGAGACCCAGTACTTC. Its translation is CASSFLSVETQYF.

The chain carries TRBV21-1 and TRBJ1-5; TRBD1, the table's D call, lacks a check against the DNA. TRBV21-1 counts as a pseudogene. The CDR3 has 19 amino acids. The CDR3 region is CASSKFPDSLHFLNQPQHF. CDR3 nucleotide sequence: TGTGCCAGCAGCAAATTTCCGGACAGCCTTCACTTTTTAAATCAGCCCCAGCATTTT.

A single count supports this clone. This chain connects TRBV11-2 to TRBJ1-3; D possibly corresponds to TRBD1 (6 bases). In germline, CDR1 is SGHAT, CDR2 FQNNGV. Trimming shortened V by 5 bases and J by 0 bases, and 17 bases separated the two germline ends. There are 17 residues in the CDR3. The CDR3 coding sequence is TGTGCCAGCAGCCTCACCCAACAGGGCCTCTCTGGAAACACCATATATTTT. Its translation: CASSLTQQGLSGNTIYF.

The gene calls are TRBV18 and TRBJ2-2; D unclear. The CDR3 spans 16 residues. Trimming left V 2 bases short and J 2 bases short, with 12 bases between. CDR1 is KGHSH, CDR2 LQKENI, per germline. The CDR3 bases are TGTGCCAGCTCACCATCGGGTGCGAGCAACACCGGGGAGCTGTTTTTT. Translating it yields CASSPSGASNTGELFF.

The gene calls are TRBV6-5 and TRBJ1-5; the match to TRBD1 covers 9 bases. V trimming: 2 bases; J trimming: 7 bases; junction bases outside the gene matches: 3. From germline, CDR1 is MNHEY and CDR2 SVGAGI. The CDR3 sequence is 14 residues long. The CDR3 DNA sequence: TGTGCCAGCAGTTACGACAGGGGGAACCAGCCCCAGCATTTT. As protein: CASSYDRGNQPQHF.

In its sample, this clone was seen a few times. The chain recombines TRBV6-6 with TRBJ1-2, with D possibly TRBD1 on 6 matching bases. CDR3 length: 12 residues. Germline loops: CDR1 MNHNY, CDR2 SVGAGI (reference sequence). Trimming cost V 6 bases and J 13 bases, with 18 bases left between them. In DNA, the CDR3 is TGTGCCAGCAGACAGGACAGATGGTCTGCCACCTTC. This translates into CASRQDRWSATF.

This chain uses TRBV10-3 with TRBJ1-1; no clear D gene. The CDR3 has 15 amino acids. Germline values: CDR1 ENHRY, CDR2 SYGVKD. V was cut by 0 bases and J by 1 base, with 9 bases left in between. The CDR3 here is CAISESVQRNTEAFF. In nucleotides, the CDR3 is TGTGCCATCAGTGAGTCGGTTCAGAGGAACACTGAAGCTTTCTTT.

J is TRBJ1-2 and V is TRBV7-2; TRBD1 might be the D (6 bases). The germline gives CDR1 SGHTA, CDR2 FQGNSA. Trimming shortened V by 5 bases and J by 5 bases, and 18 bases separated the two germline ends. This CDR3 contains 15 residues. The CDR3 reads CASSPDLGAGYGYTF. The CDR3 nucleotides read TGTGCCAGCAGCCCAGACTTGGGGGCGGGGTATGGCTACACCTTC.

The chain employs TRBV6-6 and TRBJ2-7; D gene ambiguous. Trimming cost V 5 bases and J 4 bases, with 15 bases left between them. The CDR3 totals 14 residues. The germline V gene has CDR1 MNHNY and CDR2 SVGAGI (reference sequence). Here the CDR3 reads CASSDTPQIYEQYF. CDR3 bases: TGTGCCAGCAGTGATACCCCACAGATTTACGAGCAGTACTTC.

The gene calls are TRBV11-3 and TRBJ1-6; D gene ambiguous. Germline V CDR1 and CDR2: SGHNT, YENEEA. V gave up 3 bases and J gave up 9 bases, with 9 bases separating them. This CDR3 is 13 amino acids long. CDR3 amino acids: CASSLAEGSPLHF. Written as DNA, the CDR3 is TGTGCCAGCAGCTTGGCCGAGGGTTCACCCCTCCACTTT.

The chain couples TRBV11-2 to TRBJ2-7; weak D call: TRBD1 (8 bases). Germline values: CDR1 SGHAT, CDR2 FQNNGV. Trimming shortened V by 6 bases and J by 10 bases, and 16 bases separated the two germline ends. The length of the CDR3 is 12 residues. The CDR3 nucleotides read TGTGCCAGCAGGGATACAGGGGGGGCCCAGTACTTC. This encodes CASRDTGGAQYF.

The chain recombines TRBV5-4 with TRBJ2-1; 12 bases are a match to TRBD1. V lost 0 bases and J lost 7; bases outside the gene matches: 2. The CDR3 loop spans 15 amino acids. The germline CDR1 and CDR2 sequences are SGHNT and YYREEE (reference sequence). CDR3 protein: CASSLGDRGRNEQFF. As DNA, the CDR3 is TGTGCCAGCAGCTTGGGGGACAGGGGGCGGAATGAGCAGTTCTTC.

V and J are TRBV5-4 and TRBJ2-5; weak D call: TRBD2 (7 bases). Trimming pared 5 bases from V and 4 bases from J, leaving 15 bases between. CDR3 size: 14 residues. CDR1 and CDR2 (germline): SGHNT, YYREEE (reference sequence). The CDR3 protein is CASRSPGGVETQYF. The CDR3 DNA reads TGTGCCAGCAGGAGTCCGGGGGGCGTAGAGACCCAGTACTTC.

The V and J genes are TRBV7-2 and TRBJ2-5; D is perhaps TRBD1 or TRBD2 (5 bases each). V lost 2 bases and J lost 11, with 12 bases in between. The CDR3 loop spans 12 amino acids. From germline, CDR1 is SGHTA and CDR2 FQGNSA. The CDR3 loop is CASSLPGPGQYF. In DNA form, the CDR3 reads TGTGCCAGCAGCTTACCGGGACCAGGACAGTACTTC.

The V call is TRBV5-6, the J call TRBJ2-7; 8 bases match TRBD2. The CDR3 is made up of 15 amino acids. Germline V gives CDR1 SGHDT, CDR2 YYEEEE. V was pared by 4 bases and J by 1 base, with 7 bases of the junction left unmatched. The CDR3 DNA reads as TGTGCCAGCAGCGCCCCGGGGGGGGCGTCCTACGAGCAGTACTTC. Residues: CASSAPGGASYEQYF.

This CDR3 reads CASSVSGGTGELFF. The CDR3 bases are TGTGCCAGCTCCGTGTCGGGGGGGACCGGGGAGCTGTTTTTT. The V call is TRBV25-1, the J call TRBJ2-2, with TRBD2 matching 8 bases. V gave up 8 bases and J gave up 5 bases; unmatched junction bases: 7. The CDR3 runs to 14 residues. CDR1 is MGHDK, CDR2 SYGVNS, per germline. Full variable domain (remainder filled in from reference TRBV25-1 and TRBJ2-2): EADIYQTPRYLVIGTGKKITLECSQTMGHDKMYWYQQDPGMELHLIHYSYGVNSTEKGDLSSESTVSRIRTEHFPLTLESARPSHTSQYLCASSVSGGTGELFFGEGSRLTVL.

The sample holds a few counts of this clone. This chain uses TRBV4-1 with TRBJ2-3; 7 nucleotides line up with TRBD2. Unmatched junction bases numbered 8, after V lost 1 base and J lost 1 base. The CDR3 loop spans 17 amino acids. Germline lookup yields CDR1 MGHRA and CDR2 YSYEKL. CDR3 sequence: CASSQVASGRRTDTQYF. The CDR3 DNA follows: TGCGCCAGCAGCCAAGTTGCTAGCGGACGACGCACAGATACGCAGTATTTT.

The rearrangement uses TRBV7-2 and TRBJ1-2; a weak D match, TRBD1 (6 bases). V dropped 0 bases and J dropped 3 bases, with 11 bases sitting between them. This CDR3 contains 15 residues. Germline CDR1 and CDR2: SGHTA and FQGNSA. The CDR3 sequence: CASSLAGGADYGYTF. The CDR3 nucleotides read TGTGCCAGCAGCTTAGCGGGGGGGGCTGACTATGGCTACACCTTC.

The chain is built from TRBV6-5 and TRBJ2-5, with 9 positions matching TRBD1. This CDR3 region has 13 residues. V was clipped by 8 bases and J by 4 bases; unmatched bases: 5. Germline values: CDR1 MNHEY, CDR2 SVGAGI. CDR3 sequence reads: CASGGQGGETQYF. The CDR3, as DNA: TGTGCCAGCGGGGGACAGGGCGGAGAGACCCAGTACTTC.

The chain carries TRBV28 and TRBJ1-1; perhaps TRBD1 as D (5 bases). Per germline, CDR1 MDHEN and CDR2 SYDVKM. The CDR3 has 15 residues. V gave up 5 bases and J gave up 4 bases, with 17 bases separating them. CDR3 residues: CASSPGGPRGTEAFF. In DNA form, the CDR3 reads TGTGCCAGCAGTCCGGGGGGACCTAGGGGCACTGAAGCTTTCTTT.

The chain links TRBV11-2 to TRBJ1-4; possible D gene TRBD1, 5 bases. The CDR3 consists of 15 residues. Per germline, CDR1 SGHAT and CDR2 FQNNGV. V lost 1 base and J lost 8, with 14 bases in between. The CDR3: CASSLGGASGEKLFF. CDR3 DNA sequence: TGTGCCAGCAGCTTAGGAGGGGCTTCAGGGGAAAAACTGTTTTTT.

J is TRBJ2-3 and V is TRBV5-4; possible D gene TRBD2, 6 bases. Trimming left V 4 bases short and J 4 bases short, with 13 bases between. The germline V gene has CDR1 SGHNT and CDR2 YYREEE (reference sequence). This CDR3 has 14 residues. DNA for the CDR3: TGTGCCAGCAGCCGGGACTCCCGAGCAGATACGCAGTATTTT. The encoded protein is CASSRDSRADTQYF.

The V and J genes are TRBV6-1 and TRBJ1-5; tentative D call: TRBD1 (6 bases). Germline assignment: CDR1 MNHNS and CDR2 SASEGT. CDR3 length: 15 residues. The V gene lost 1 base and the J gene lost 6 bases, with 13 bases spanning the gap. The chain's CDR3 is CASSEGGGSTQPQHF. CDR3 nucleotide sequence: TGTGCCAGCAGTGAAGGCGGGGGCAGTACTCAGCCCCAGCATTTT.

This sequence joins TRBV6-6 and TRBJ1-5, with D maybe TRBD1 (5 bases). The V and J ends lost 5 bases and 7 bases respectively, with 15 bases between them. CDR1 and CDR2 from the germline V gene are MNHNY and SVGAGI (reference sequence). The length of the CDR3 is 14 residues. The CDR3 region has the DNA TGTGCCAGCAGTGCGGGGGGAATTGGCCAGCCCCAGCATTTT. Its translation: CASSAGGIGQPQHF.

This clone came up a few times. This chain links TRBV11-2 with TRBJ2-5, with D perhaps TRBD1 or TRBD2 (5 bases each). Germline loops: CDR1 SGHAT, CDR2 FQNNGV. V shed 1 base and J shed 2 bases, with 17 bases lying between them. The CDR3 contains 17 residues. The CDR3 nucleotides are TGTGCCAGCAGCTTAGGTCCGGGAATGGGGCGACAAGAGACCCAGTACTTC. Amino acids: CASSLGPGMGRQETQYF.

This chain joins TRBV18 and TRBJ1-3; TRBD1 matches at 7 bases. With V trimmed by 1 base and J by 1 base, 10 bases remained unmatched. The CDR3 contains 18 residues. Germline CDR1 is KGHSH and CDR2 is LQKENI. CDR3 nucleotide sequence: TGTGCCAGCTCACCACGGCCAGTGGGACAGACATCTGGAAACACCATATATTTT. It encodes CASSPRPVGQTSGNTIYF.

The genes are TRBV6-1 and TRBJ2-5; no clear D gene. The CDR3 is 12 amino acids. Trimming removed 7 bases from V and 5 bases from J, with 11 bases in between. The germline V gene encodes CDR1 MNHNS and CDR2 SASEGT. CDR3 loop: CASKGTAETQYF. The CDR3 nucleotides are TGTGCCAGCAAGGGAACTGCTGAGACCCAGTACTTC.